A single sample gave rise to the 29 T cell receptor beta chains below, sequenced in a study of Ad26.COV2.S vaccination and SARS-CoV-2 variants. The treatment here: roughly 18 received Ad26.COV2.S at low or high dose, single or two shots; roughly five received placebo; per-sample allocation not given. Samples came from day 63 after the first vaccine or placebo injection. The method was immunoSEQ multiplex PCR; TCRdb's version includes in-frame clones alone and lacks a portion of them. Here the sample spans roughly 500,000 clones, roughly 89% being singletons. The source material was peripheral blood, sampled in a trial of Ad26.COV2.S vaccine versus placebo. These receptors were collected from a person aged 18-60 years who received the Ad26.COV2.S COVID-19 vaccine or a placebo.

V usage is TRBV7-3 and J usage is TRBJ2-2, with 10 bases lining up with TRBD2. V lost 4 bases to trimming and J lost 5 bases; unmatched junction nucleotides: 10. The CDR3 sequence is 17 residues long. From germline, CDR1 is SGHTA and CDR2 FQGTGA. The CDR3 DNA reads TGTGCCAGCAGCTCTAGGGCTAGCGGGAGCGGAACCGGGGAGCTGTTTTTT. Residues: CASSSRASGSGTGELFF. The full variable domain, with the rest looked up from reference TRBV7-3 and TRBJ2-2, is GAGVSQTPSNKVTEKGKYVELRCDPISGHTALYWYRQSLGQGPEFLIYFQGTGAADDSGLPNDRFFAVRPEGSVSTLKIQRTERGDSAVYLCASSSRASGSGTGELFFGEGSRLTVL.

The chain recombines TRBV6-5 with TRBJ1-1, with TRBD1 matching 9 bases. Trimming cost V 7 bases and J 4 bases; bases outside gene matches: 10. There are 15 residues in the CDR3. Germline V CDR1 and CDR2: MNHEY, SVGAGI. Here the CDR3 DNA reads TGTGCCAGCATTCGACCGGACAGGGGCGGCACTGAAGCTTTCTTT. It translates to CASIRPDRGGTEAFF.

The gene calls are TRBV28 and TRBJ1-2; D unclear. This CDR3 spans 11 amino acids. CDR1 and CDR2 from the germline V gene are MDHEN and SYDVKM. Trimming took 10 bases from V and 8 from J, leaving 14 bases between them. CDR3 sequence (DNA): TGTGCCACATGGGGTGGGCGCGGCTACACCTTC. This translates into CATWGGRGYTF.

The chain uses TRBV12-3 or TRBV12-4 and TRBJ2-7, with a tentative D call TRBD1 (6 bases). Trimming took 9 bases from V and 2 from J, leaving 14 bases between them. This CDR3 comprises 13 residues. CDR3 sequence: CASLPEGAYEQYV. CDR3 bases: TGTGCCAGTTTACCAGAGGGGGCCTACGAGCAGTACGTC.

The chain joins TRBV19 to TRBJ2-2; D not resolved. The germline V and J ends were trimmed by 0 bases and 0 bases, with 11 bases remaining between them. Germline V gene sequence: CDR1 LNHDA, CDR2 SQIVND (reference sequence). There are 17 residues in the CDR3. DNA for the CDR3: TGTGCCAGTAGTATAGACGCCGAGCTCGCGAACACCGGGGAGCTGTTTTTT. It codes for CASSIDAELANTGELFF.

This chain joins TRBV28 and TRBJ2-5, with no clear D. Germline lookup yields CDR1 MDHEN and CDR2 SYDVKM. The CDR3 extends over 13 amino acids. V was pared by 6 bases and J by 4 bases, with 12 bases between. CDR3 in amino acids: CASRIQSTETQYF. DNA for the CDR3: TGTGCCAGCAGGATTCAATCGACAGAGACCCAGTACTTC.

V is TRBV9 and J is TRBJ2-1, with 12 bases that match TRBD2. The ends lost 4 bases at V and 9 bases at J; junction bases unmatched: 11. Germline CDR1 is SGDLS and CDR2 is YYNGEE. This CDR3 spans 16 amino acids. Here the CDR3 DNA reads TGTGCCAGCAGCCTAAGCTCTAGCGGGGGGGCCAGTGAGCAGTTCTTC. It specifies CASSLSSSGGASEQFF.

J is TRBJ1-5 and V is TRBV4-1; TRBD1 aligns across 9 bases. Trimming took 3 bases from V and 0 from J; bases not matched to a gene: 12. The CDR3 is 19 residues long. Germline V lookup: CDR1 MGHRA, CDR2 YSYEKL. The CDR3 DNA reads TGCGCCAGCAGCCAGTCCGCCGGGACAGGGACATATAGCAATCAGCCCCAGCATTTT. The encoded protein is CASSQSAGTGTYSNQPQHF.

This clone was recorded once. The identical CDR3 is also encoded by other nucleotide sequences in the sample. The chain couples TRBV5-1 to TRBJ2-1, with D hard to call. CDR1 SGHRS and CDR2 YFSETQ come from the germline V gene. Trimming took off 4 bases at V and 0 bases at J, with 8 bases between the two ends. The CDR3 has 14 residues. CDR3 protein: CASSPGSSYNEQFF. The CDR3 DNA reads as TGCGCCAGCAGCCCAGGATCCTCCTACAATGAGCAGTTCTTC.

The rearrangement joins TRBV11-2 to TRBJ2-1; 9 positions agree with TRBD2. CDR1 SGHAT and CDR2 FQNNGV come from the germline V gene. V was pared by 0 bases and J by 9 bases, with 6 bases of the junction left unmatched. CDR3 length: 15 residues. The CDR3 DNA sequence: TGTGCCAGCAGCTTAGAAGTGGCGGGAGGGTCTGAGCAGTTCTTC. It codes for CASSLEVAGGSEQFF.

CDR3 bases: TGTGCCAGCAGCCAAGAAGGAGGAAATCAGCCCCAGCATTTT. It specifies CASSQEGGNQPQHF. The rearrangement joins TRBV3-1 (or the pseudogene TRBV3-2) to TRBJ1-5; D gene uncertain. Deletions cut 0 bases from V and 4 bases from J, with 7 bases between. Germline values: CDR1 LGHDT, CDR2 YNNKEL (reference sequence). The CDR3 sequence is 14 residues long.

The rearrangement uses TRBV29-1 and TRBJ2-1; 9 positions match TRBD2. The V and J ends lost 2 bases and 15 bases, in that order; junction bases with no gene match: 11. CDR1 and CDR2 from the germline V gene are SQVTM and ANQGSEA. The CDR3 length is 13 residues. CDR3 sequence (DNA): TGCAGCGTTGAAATTTCGGGCGGGAGGGGTCTGTTCTTC. Translating gives CSVEISGGRGLFF.

The chain couples TRBV4-3 to TRBJ2-3, with TRBD1 matching over 8 bases. After removal of 0 bases from V and 5 bases from J, the junction contained 1 base not matched to a gene. The germline gives CDR1 LGHNA, CDR2 YSLEER. The CDR3 is made up of 14 amino acids. DNA of the CDR3: TGCGCCAGCAGCCAAGAGACAGGGGAAGATACGCAGTATTTT. Translating gives CASSQETGEDTQYF.

The V gene is TRBV28, the J gene TRBJ1-1; the D is unclear. This CDR3 has 14 amino acids. The V gene's germline CDR1 is MDHEN and CDR2 SYDVKM. V was trimmed by 0 bases and J by 1 base, leaving 6 bases between them. The chain's CDR3 is CASSLWGENTEAFF. DNA for the CDR3: TGTGCCAGCAGTTTATGGGGCGAGAACACTGAAGCTTTCTTT.

The chain employs TRBV6-5 and TRBJ1-2; D is undetermined. Germline lookup yields CDR1 MNHEY and CDR2 SVGAGI. The CDR3 totals 14 residues. Trimming took 6 bases from V and 3 from J, leaving 14 bases between them. The CDR3 protein is CASRHTLSYYGYTF. CDR3 nucleotide sequence: TGTGCCAGCAGGCACACCTTGTCCTACTATGGCTACACCTTC.

This chain connects TRBV7-8 to TRBJ1-2; TRBD1 is a possible D gene (5 bases). The CDR3 extends over 12 amino acids. Trimming pared 5 bases from V and 8 bases from J, leaving 12 bases between. Germline V gene sequence: CDR1 SGHVS, CDR2 FQNEAQ. The CDR3 loop reads CASSPAGLGYTF. The CDR3, as DNA: TGTGCCAGCAGCCCGGCAGGGCTAGGCTACACCTTC.

V is TRBV19 and J is TRBJ1-5, with unresolved D. Germline V CDR1 and CDR2: LNHDA, SQIVND (reference sequence). This CDR3 is built from 14 residues. The V and J ends lost 8 bases and 3 bases respectively, with 14 bases between them. The CDR3 loop is CASEPRAYNQPQHF. The DNA of the CDR3 is TGTGCCAGTGAACCACGGGCATACAATCAGCCCCAGCATTTT. The full variable domain, in which reference TRBV19 and TRBJ1-5 provide the parts outside the CDR3, is DGGITQSPKYLFRKEGQNVTLSCEQNLNHDAMYWYRQDPGQGLRLIYYSQIVNDFQKGDIAEGYSVSREKKESFPLTVTSAQKNPTAFYLCASEPRAYNQPQHFGDGTRLSIL.

The chain uses TRBV2 and TRBJ1-5; no clear D. V dropped 4 bases and J dropped 2 bases, with 9 bases sitting between them. The CDR3 consists of 14 residues. Germline CDR1 reads SNHLY; CDR2 reads FYNNEI. The CDR3 nucleotides are TGTGCCAGCAGTGGAGGTAGGGGCAATCAGCCCCAGCATTTT. Protein sequence: CASSGGRGNQPQHF. Full variable domain (outside the CDR3, taken from reference TRBV2 and TRBJ1-5): EPEVTQTPSHQVTQMGQEVILRCVPISNHLYFYWYRQILGQKVEFLVSFYNNEISEKSEIFDDQFSVERPDGSNFTLKIRSTKLEDSAMYFCASSGGRGNQPQHFGDGTRLSIL.

The gene calls are TRBV6-7 and TRBJ1-4; unclear D gene. TRBV6-7 is noted as an ORF with a role that remains uncertain. This CDR3 comprises 12 residues. V shed 3 bases and J shed 8 bases, with 7 bases lying between them. The CDR3 region has the DNA TGTGCCAGCAGTTATAGAGAGGAAAAACTGTTTTTT. Translated, it gives CASSYREEKLFF.

The chain couples TRBV5-4 to TRBJ1-1, with 8 positions matching TRBD1. The CDR3 is 15 amino acids. Germline V gene data show CDR1 as SGHNT and CDR2 as YYREEE (reference sequence). V was pared by 1 base and J by 6 bases, with 8 bases of the junction left unmatched. For the CDR3, the DNA is TGTGCCAGCAGCTTGCTACAGGGGGTGGCCCCTGAAGCTTTCTTT. Encoded protein: CASSLLQGVAPEAFF.

The chain is built from TRBV6-6 and TRBJ1-3; D remains unclear. The length of the CDR3 is 16 residues. Germline V gene data show CDR1 as MNHNY and CDR2 as SVGAGI (reference sequence). V shed 2 bases and J shed 1 base, with 12 bases lying between them. The CDR3 coding sequence is TGTGCCAGCAGTTACGTATCCGGGATTTCTGGAAACACCATATATTTT. It encodes CASSYVSGISGNTIYF.

This chain uses TRBV4-2 with TRBJ2-3; TRBD2 agrees at 16 bases. This CDR3 region has 18 residues. With 4 bases clipped from V and 6 bases from J, the junction kept 10 bases outside the gene matches. Germline CDR1 LGHNA, CDR2 YNFKEQ. The CDR3, as DNA: TGTGCCAGCAGCCGCGGGACTAGCGGGGGGGCCCCCGGGGATACGCAGTATTTT. It is translated as CASSRGTSGGAPGDTQYF.

This clone has only a few counts. The V gene is TRBV18, the J gene TRBJ2-5; 8 nucleotides line up with TRBD2. Trimming cost V 2 bases and J 5 bases; bases outside gene matches: 13. In germline, CDR1 is KGHSH, CDR2 LQKENI. The CDR3 runs 17 residues. The CDR3, as DNA: TGTGCCAGCTCACCATGGTTCGTCGGGGGGGCGCAGGAGACCCAGTACTTC. It yields the protein CASSPWFVGGAQETQYF.

The chain uses TRBV24-1 and TRBJ2-5, with D possibly matching TRBD2 (5 bases). Trimming stripped 3 bases from V and 5 bases from J, with 18 bases between. From germline, CDR1 is KGHDR and CDR2 SFDVKD. CDR3 length: 16 residues. The CDR3 loop reads CATSDPRDPSRETQYF. Here the CDR3 DNA reads TGTGCCACCAGTGATCCCCGGGATCCCAGCCGGGAGACCCAGTACTTC.

The rearrangement links TRBV18 to TRBJ1-2; D is perhaps TRBD1 (5 bases). This CDR3 is built from 15 residues. CDR1 KGHSH and CDR2 LQKENI come from the germline V gene. Deletions cut 3 bases from V and 4 bases from J, with 15 bases between. The CDR3 DNA reads TGTGCCAGCTCACCCTCACAGGTCCCGGTCTATGGCTACACCTTC. Translation gives CASSPSQVPVYGYTF.

The chain recombines TRBV15 with TRBJ2-2, with D uncertain. The germline V gene encodes CDR1 LNHNV and CDR2 YYDKDF (reference sequence). The CDR3 is 12 amino acids. Between the trimmed V and J ends, which lost 1 base and 6 bases, there was a span of 3 bases. The CDR3 region is CATSRVAGELFF. The CDR3, as DNA: TGTGCCACCAGCAGAGTGGCCGGGGAGCTGTTTTTT.

This chain joins TRBV4-1 and TRBJ2-1; D gene unclear. The length of the CDR3 is 13 residues. V lost 0 bases and J lost 15, with 15 bases in between. Germline V CDR1 and CDR2: MGHRA, YSYEKL. CDR3 loop: CASSQEYGDIRFF. The CDR3 DNA follows: TGCGCCAGCAGCCAAGAATATGGAGACATAAGGTTCTTC.

In its sample, this clone was seen a few times. The rearrangement uses TRBV19 and TRBJ1-5, with D unclear. CDR3 size: 16 residues. Trimming left V 5 bases short and J 6 bases short, with 20 bases between. Germline V gives CDR1 LNHDA, CDR2 SQIVND (reference sequence). The CDR3 sequence: CASSRGPRRTGQPQHF. DNA of the CDR3: TGTGCCAGTAGTCGAGGACCCCGTAGGACGGGTCAGCCCCAGCATTTT.

As for this clone: One end of the junction is discordant with germline, which a read error may explain. The CDR3 region is CASSDSRQDF. The CDR3 bases are TGTGCCAGCAGCGACTCCCGACAAGACTTC. This sequence joins TRBV7-9 and TRBJ1-2; D call uncertain. Germline assignment: CDR1 SEHNR and CDR2 FQNEAQ (reference sequence). This CDR3 has 10 residues.